The entry that follows covers one T cell receptor (beta chain) sequence. The antigen is unknown. Germline CDR1 is LGHDT and CDR2 is YNNKEL (reference sequence). The CDR3 spans 13 residues. V dropped 1 base and J dropped 6 bases, with 6 bases sitting between them. This record comes from a study of CD4 T cells in relation to SARS-CoV-2 and coronaviruses. Whole-study context: The HLA restriction of the shared crossreactive spike epitopes was mapped. Broader study findings: Roughly 69% of donors had memory CD4+ clonotypes crossrecognizing SARS-CoV-2 and common cold coronavirus spike. Crossreactivity was assessed only for spike protein, not other viral proteins.

Deep TCR-beta sequencing used DNA from uncultured naive and memory CD4+ T cells. The protocol was immunoSEQ multiplex PCR, while the TCRdb copy is restricted to in-frame clones and leaves out a portion. The sample lists 65,000 or so clones; approximately 94% were seen once. CD4+ T cells from unexposed donors were obtained before the COVID-19 pandemic (2011-2018). Sequencing was carried out using naive CD4+ T cells from PBMCs. As for subset: naive CD4+ T cells isolated by negative enrichment. V and J are TRBV3-1 (or the pseudogene TRBV3-2) and TRBJ2-2; the D gene is possibly TRBD1 (5 bases). The TCR was taken from a human donor in good health. The CDR3 sequence: CASSQGGPGELFF. CDR3 bases: TGTGCCAGCAGCCAAGGGGGCCCCGGGGAGCTGTTTTTT.